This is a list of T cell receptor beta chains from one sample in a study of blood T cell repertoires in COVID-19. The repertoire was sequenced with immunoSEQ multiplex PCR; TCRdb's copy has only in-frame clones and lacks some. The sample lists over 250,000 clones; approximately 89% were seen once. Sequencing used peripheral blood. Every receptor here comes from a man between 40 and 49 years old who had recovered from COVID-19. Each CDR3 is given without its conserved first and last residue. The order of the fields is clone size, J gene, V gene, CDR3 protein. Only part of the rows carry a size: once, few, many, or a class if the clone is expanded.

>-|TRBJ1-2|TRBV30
AWSVYLLGYT
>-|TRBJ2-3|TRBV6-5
ASSRLAVSTDTQY
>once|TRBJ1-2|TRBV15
ATSRTGGGYT
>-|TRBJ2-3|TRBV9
ASSGAGGGTDTQY
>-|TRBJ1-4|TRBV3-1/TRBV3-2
ASSQVPTRGEKLF
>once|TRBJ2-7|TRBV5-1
ASRGAGAYEQY
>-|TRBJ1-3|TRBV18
ASSPLVPGQGGNTIY
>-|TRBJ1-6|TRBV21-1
ASSKEEQLLDSPLH
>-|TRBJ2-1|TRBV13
ASSSTGNEQF
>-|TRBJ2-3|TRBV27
ASSLRRDMGTDTQY
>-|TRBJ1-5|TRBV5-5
ASSLFRDRGIDQPQH
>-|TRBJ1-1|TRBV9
ASSSRTGLDTEAF
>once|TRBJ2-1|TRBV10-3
AISSRSDGRETYNEQF
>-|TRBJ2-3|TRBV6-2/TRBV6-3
ASSLRGMAQY
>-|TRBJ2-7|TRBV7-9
ASSPLDRGSYEQY
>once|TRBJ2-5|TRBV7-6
ASSLGQGPAVETQY
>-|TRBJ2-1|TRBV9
ASSPGLADYNEQF
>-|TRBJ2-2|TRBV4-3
ASSQALVGGRELF
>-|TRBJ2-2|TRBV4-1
ASSPSTGELF
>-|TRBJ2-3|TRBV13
ASSLRRKEWH
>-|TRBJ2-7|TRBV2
ASRGTGFYEQY
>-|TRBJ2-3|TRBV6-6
ASVAGLTDTQY
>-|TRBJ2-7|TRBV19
ASSIVGGEQY